The entry below gives a single T cell receptor (beta chain) sequence along with its context. This receptor's antigen is unknown. Within one base of it there is no much larger clone, and no base qualities were kept. The immunoSEQ Assay, a bias-controlled multiplex PCR, was used to amplify TCRbeta CDR3 regions from genomic DNA. On the authors' methods: The number of nucleated cells in each sample was estimated from the amplification of reference gene primers within the assay. Sequence reads were collapsed and filtered to measure the absolute abundance of every unique TCRbeta CDR3 rearrangement. Productive Simpson clonality was computed per sample as the square root of Simpson's diversity index over productive rearrangements. The table comes from immuneACCESS by way of TCRdb, which keeps in-frame sequences with V and J called. Part of the clones is missing from these tables; in studies checked, under half for an unresolved V gene and the rest for unknown reasons. The V and J calls and clone size come from that table; D and trimming were worked out from the DNA. A total of about 350,000 clones appear in this sample, 88% of them only once. The ten largest clones take up 1% of the sample.

The data derive from a study of blood T cell repertoires in COVID-19 (dated by TCRdb to 2019 to 2021). The study in broad terms: Samples covering the acute and convalescent phases of COVID-19 were provided by collaborators in the United States, Italy and Spain. Where available, HLA class I and class II types were obtained from metadata supplied by the sample provider rather than from assay-based typing. Subjects who had been exposed to COVID-19, were actively infected with it, or had recovered from it provided the deeply sampled blood TCRbeta repertoires that made up the dataset. The prospective study material was composed of cDNA or gDNA derived from T cells, B-cell-depleted T cells, or PBMCs. The samples were drawn from the first 160 participants of the ongoing ImmuneRACE study and from 1,200 or so subjects provided by 6 global collaborators. Sample metadata almost always included a de-identified subject ID, COVID-19 status, age in years and sex. A freely available public database, intended as a resource for researchers studying the immune response to SARS-CoV-2, is where the repertoires were released.

The paper's findings and limits, for the study overall: How much clinical and demographic metadata was included differed by source and by participant, and the metadata was provided uncurated.

Participants in the prospective study were aged roughly 18 to 95 years, lived in 20 to 25 United States geographic areas, and enrolled through a virtual design. To assign participants to cohorts, the prospective study relied on clinical history that participants themselves reported in a screening survey and a study questionnaire. Exposed participants had been in contact with someone with a PCR-confirmed or clinician-diagnosed COVID-19 case within 2 weeks of study entry. Each participant in the prospective study had whole blood, serum and a nasopharyngeal or oropharyngeal swab collected by mobile phlebotomists. Participants in the prospective study had the option to provide additional blood draws and questionnaires over an approximately 2-month period. Before DNA extraction, prospective study blood samples were shipped either frozen or at room temperature. The TCR comes from a woman in her twenties or thirties who had been exposed to COVID-19. Input material: PBMCs or T cells enriched from blood (not recorded which).

The CDR3 reads as follows: CSVEERSGTYEQYF. DNA sequence: TGCAGCGTTGAAGAACGGTCGGGGACCTACGAGCAGTACTTC. The sequence links TRBV29-1 to TRBJ2-7; a tentative D match to TRBD2 spans 5 bases. V is cut by 0 bases and J by 2 bases, and the space between the germline ends is 11 bases. Inclusive of the bounding cysteine and phenylalanine, the CDR3 is 14 residues long. Only the CDR3 portion is preserved as DNA: 42 bases, with reading frame beginning at the first base. Looking up the germline V gene yields CDR1 SQVTM and CDR2 ANQGSEA.